Below are 22 T cell receptor beta chains sequenced from a single sample in a study of shared clonotypes between healthy human individuals. Data came from immunoSEQ multiplex PCR; TCRdb stores just in-frame clones and leaves some out. Among around 2,000,000 clones listed, approximately 95% were seen once. Terminally differentiated effector memory CD45RA+ cells were excluded by CCR7 positive selection of CD45RO-negative cells. The sample taken for sequencing was naive CD8+ T cells sorted from blood. The receptors originated from a man between 18 and 29 years old in good health.

V and J are TRBV4-3 and TRBJ1-1, with a weak D call TRBD1 (5 bases). The V and J ends lost 0 bases and 1 base respectively, with 12 bases between them. Germline V gives CDR1 LGHNA, CDR2 YSLEER. The CDR3 is 16 residues long. Here the CDR3 reads CASSQDNEGWNTEAFF. For the CDR3, the DNA is TGCGCCAGCAGCCAAGATAATGAGGGGTGGAACACTGAAGCTTTCTTT.

With respect to this clone: The same CDR3 is also encoded by other DNA sequences in this sample. The chain joins TRBV27 to TRBJ2-3; 7 positions match TRBD2. CDR3 length: 16 residues. CDR1 MNHEY and CDR2 SMNVEV come from the germline V gene (reference sequence). Trimming removed 1 base from V and 1 base from J; junction bases left unmatched: 5. The CDR3 nucleotides are TGTGCCAGCAGTTTATTGGCTACTAGCGGCACAGATACGCAGTATTTT. Translating gives CASSLLATSGTDTQYF.

The sample holds one count of this clone. The CDR3 sequence: CAWSTGLAAYNEQFF. The CDR3 nucleotides read TGTGCCTGGAGTACGGGACTAGCGGCATACAATGAGCAGTTCTTC. The rearrangement links TRBV30 to TRBJ2-1, with 11 bases matching TRBD2. The CDR3 loop spans 15 amino acids. V was clipped by 2 bases and J by 4 bases; unmatched bases: 4. Germline V gene data show CDR1 as GTSNPN and CDR2 as SVGIG (reference sequence).

The table lists this clone with a few counts. V is TRBV30 and J is TRBJ1-1; no definite D call. This CDR3 has 11 amino acids. Germline CDR1 GTSNPN, CDR2 SVGIG (reference sequence). V lost 3 bases to trimming and J lost 9 bases, with 11 bases between them. The CDR3 sequence is CAWSDGQKAFF. The DNA of the CDR3 is TGTGCCTGGAGCGACGGGCAAAAAGCTTTCTTT.

The chain has TRBV7-9 and TRBJ2-4, with 11 bases lining up with TRBD2. The germline gives CDR1 SEHNR, CDR2 FQNEAQ (reference sequence). CDR3 length: 18 amino acids. Trimming removed 1 base from V and 8 bases from J; junction bases left unmatched: 13. CDR3 nucleotides: TGTGCCAGCAGCTTAGTCCCACTTAGCGGGAGGGCTGTGGACATTCAGTACTTC. Its protein product is CASSLVPLSGRAVDIQYF. The full variable domain, its missing parts supplied by reference TRBV7-9 and TRBJ2-4, is DTGVSQNPRHKITKRGQNVTFRCDPISEHNRLYWYRQTLGQGPEFLTYFQNEAQLEKSRLLSDRFSAERPKGSFSTLEIQRTEQGDSAMYLCASSLVPLSGRAVDIQYFGAGTRLSVL.

About this clone: Within the sample, other DNA sequences also encode this same CDR3. The chain carries TRBV7-9 and TRBJ2-3; 12 nucleotides align to TRBD2. Trimming removed 1 base from V and 2 bases from J; junction bases left unmatched: 4. CDR3 length: 17 residues. CDR1 and CDR2 (germline): SEHNR, FQNEAQ (reference sequence). DNA for the CDR3: TGTGCCAGCAGCTTAGGCGGACTAGCGGGACTCACAGATACGCAGTATTTT. Encoded protein: CASSLGGLAGLTDTQYF. The whole variable domain, remainder taken from reference TRBV7-9 and TRBJ2-3, is DTGVSQNPRHKITKRGQNVTFRCDPISEHNRLYWYRQTLGQGPEFLTYFQNEAQLEKSRLLSDRFSAERPKGSFSTLEIQRTEQGDSAMYLCASSLGGLAGLTDTQYFGPGTRLTVL.

This clone was observed a single time. The chain is built from TRBV11-3 and TRBJ1-1; no clear D gene. This CDR3 region has 14 residues. The V end was cut by 1 base, the J end by 4 bases, with 10 bases between. The germline CDR1 and CDR2 sequences are SGHNT and YENEEA. The chain's CDR3 is CASSLGGSSTEAFF. CDR3 bases: TGTGCCAGCAGCTTAGGAGGCAGCTCCACTGAAGCTTTCTTT.

The V call is TRBV6-1, the J call TRBJ2-7; D is unresolved. Germline values: CDR1 MNHNS, CDR2 SASEGT. Trimming took off 4 bases at V and 0 bases at J, with 7 bases between the two ends. The CDR3 sequence is 13 residues long. The CDR3 region is CASSALTSYEQYF. CDR3 nucleotide sequence: TGTGCCAGCAGTGCCTTGACCTCCTACGAGCAGTACTTC.

This rearrangement joins TRBV5-4 to TRBJ2-7, with a possible D match to TRBD1 (6 bases). Trimming shortened V by 4 bases and J by 4 bases, and 12 bases separated the two germline ends. This CDR3 contains 13 residues. Germline V gives CDR1 SGHNT, CDR2 YYREEE (reference sequence). The CDR3 DNA reads TGTGCCAGCAGCACCGGACAGCTGTACGAGCAGTACTTC. Translating it yields CASSTGQLYEQYF.

This clone was found once. J is TRBJ2-7 and V is TRBV27; 12 positions match TRBD1. Trimming removed 1 base from V and 5 bases from J; junction bases left unmatched: 9. Germline V gene sequence: CDR1 MNHEY, CDR2 SMNVEV (reference sequence). The CDR3 has 17 amino acids. CDR3 region: CASSLLLSGQGANEQYF. In DNA, the CDR3 is TGTGCCAGCAGTTTATTGTTGTCGGGACAGGGGGCAAACGAGCAGTACTTC.

V is TRBV13 and J is TRBJ2-1, with TRBD2 matching 11 bases. The germline V gene encodes CDR1 PRHDT and CDR2 FYEKMQ (reference sequence). The CDR3 covers 15 residues. The junction had 4 bases not matched to a gene; V was cut back by 5 bases and J by 4 bases. CDR3 residues: CASSATSGGYNEQFF. The CDR3, as DNA: TGTGCCAGCAGCGCTACTAGCGGGGGTTACAATGAGCAGTTCTTC.

The CDR3 DNA sequence: TGTGCCAGCAGCCCCCGTACCTTGGGACTAGCCAGCACAGATACGCAGTATTTT. This translates into CASSPRTLGLASTDTQYF. The chain uses TRBV13 and TRBJ2-3; TRBD2 matches at 9 bases. The CDR3 length is 18 residues. The germline gives CDR1 PRHDT, CDR2 FYEKMQ (reference sequence). With V trimmed by 5 bases and J by 0 bases, 12 bases remained unmatched.

The CDR3 loop is CASSVVGTGSDTQYF. CDR3 DNA: TGTGCCAGCAGCGTAGTAGGGACAGGGTCAGATACGCAGTATTTT. The chain carries TRBV9 and TRBJ2-3, with 9 positions matching TRBD1. The CDR3 totals 15 residues. The V gene end was trimmed by 0 bases and the J gene end by 4 bases; junction bases not matched to a gene: 3. Germline assignment: CDR1 SGDLS and CDR2 YYNGEE.

This clone has only one observation. The chain carries TRBV11-1 and TRBJ2-1; TRBD1 matches 8 bases. Germline trimming cut 3 bases from V and 5 bases from J; bases unmatched to any gene: 6. This CDR3 has 15 amino acids. Germline CDR1 and CDR2: SGHAT and FQDESV (reference sequence). The CDR3 coding sequence is TGTGCCAGCAGCTTGGCAGGGGGCAGGGACAATGAGCAGTTCTTC. Translated: CASSLAGGRDNEQFF.

The chain couples TRBV4-2 to TRBJ2-7; unclear D gene. This CDR3 contains 13 residues. Germline V CDR1 and CDR2: LGHNA, YNFKEQ. V was pared by 2 bases and J by 0 bases, with 5 bases between. The CDR3 here is CASSQSYSYEQYF. Written as DNA, the CDR3 is TGTGCCAGCAGCCAATCTTACTCCTACGAGCAGTACTTC.

This chain links TRBV14 with TRBJ1-1; a possible D gene is TRBD1 (5 bases). The ends were cut back, 2 bases at V and 8 bases at J, with 12 bases in the middle. The germline gives CDR1 SGHDN, CDR2 FVKESK. The CDR3 covers 13 residues. This CDR3 reads CASSQLGDREAFF. As DNA, the CDR3 is TGTGCCAGCAGCCAACTGGGGGATCGGGAAGCTTTCTTT.

Details on this clone: Other nucleotide sequences in the sample specify the same CDR3. The rearrangement uses TRBV4-1 and TRBJ1-4; D unclear. This CDR3 contains 13 residues. Germline V gives CDR1 MGHRA, CDR2 YSYEKL. Trimming left V 1 base short and J 8 bases short, with 8 bases between. The CDR3 DNA reads as TGCGCCAGCAGCCAAGTGTTAAGCGAAAAACTGTTTTTT. This gives the protein CASSQVLSEKLFF.

This clone was recorded only once. The rearrangement joins TRBV4-2 to TRBJ2-2; no clear D gene. V gave up 0 bases and J gave up 5 bases, with 10 bases separating them. There are 15 residues in the CDR3. The V gene's germline CDR1 is LGHNA and CDR2 YNFKEQ. CDR3 residues: CASSQDSLGTGELFF. The CDR3 DNA reads TGTGCCAGCAGCCAAGATAGTTTAGGGACCGGGGAGCTGTTTTTT.

CDR3 DNA: TGTGCCAGCAGCTTGGCTTGGTCAGAGTCGAACACTGAAGCTTTCTTT. Its translation: CASSLAWSESNTEAFF. The V call is TRBV5-6, the J call TRBJ1-1, with D hard to call. The germline V gene encodes CDR1 SGHDT and CDR2 YYEEEE. CDR3 size: 16 residues. V lost 0 bases and J 1 base, leaving 13 bases between the germline ends.

The sample holds one count of this clone. The chain combines TRBV7-2 with TRBJ2-1, with D possibly matching TRBD1 (5 bases). CDR3 size: 16 residues. CDR1 and CDR2 from the germline V gene are SGHTA and FQGNSA. V lost 5 bases and J 2 bases, leaving 16 bases between the germline ends. The CDR3 sequence: CASSDAVGPAYNEQFF. CDR3 bases: TGTGCCAGCAGCGACGCCGTGGGGCCGGCCTACAATGAGCAGTTCTTC.

The CDR3: CASKIGLAGENEQFF. The CDR3 DNA reads as TGTGCCAGCAAAATAGGACTAGCGGGGGAGAATGAGCAGTTCTTC. The chain uses TRBV2 and TRBJ2-1; 13 bases fit TRBD2. V gave up 7 bases and J gave up 7 bases; unmatched junction bases: 7. CDR3 length: 15 residues. CDR1 and CDR2 from the germline V gene are SNHLY and FYNNEI.

DNA of the CDR3: TGTGCCAGCAGCTTTGGGGGTCCCCTGGGCAATCAGCCCCAGCATTTT. It encodes CASSFGGPLGNQPQHF. The genes are TRBV5-4 and TRBJ1-5, with a possible D match to TRBD1 (5 bases). The CDR3 extends over 16 amino acids. V was clipped by 2 bases and J by 2 bases, with 14 bases between them. Germline assignment: CDR1 SGHNT and CDR2 YYREEE (reference sequence).